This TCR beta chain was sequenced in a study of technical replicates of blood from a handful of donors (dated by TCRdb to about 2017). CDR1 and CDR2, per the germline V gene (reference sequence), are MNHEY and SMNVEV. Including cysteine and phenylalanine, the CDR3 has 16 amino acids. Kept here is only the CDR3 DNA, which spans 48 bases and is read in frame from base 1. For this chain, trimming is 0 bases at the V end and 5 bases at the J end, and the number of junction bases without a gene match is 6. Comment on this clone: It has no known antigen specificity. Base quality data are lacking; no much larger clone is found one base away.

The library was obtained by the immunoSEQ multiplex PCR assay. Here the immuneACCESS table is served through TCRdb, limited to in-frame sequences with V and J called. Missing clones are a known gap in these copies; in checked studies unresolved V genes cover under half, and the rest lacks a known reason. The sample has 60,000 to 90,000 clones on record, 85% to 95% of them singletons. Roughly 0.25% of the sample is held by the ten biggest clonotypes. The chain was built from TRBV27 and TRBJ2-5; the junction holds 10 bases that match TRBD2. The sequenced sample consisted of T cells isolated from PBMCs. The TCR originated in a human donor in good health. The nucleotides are TGTGCCAGCAGTTTATCACTAGCGGGATTAAGGGAGACCCAGTACTTC. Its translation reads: CASSLSLAGLRETQYF.